Included here is one TCR beta chain sequence, with context. Its antigen is not known. These data are taken from a study of beta chain features in type 1 diabetes. The study's findings and limits: In all four CD4+ subsets, TCRB CDR3 length was significantly, moderately reduced in type 1 diabetes. Fewer junction insertions and more nucleotide deletions appeared in type 1 diabetes patients. Naive, central memory and Treg TCRB repertoires appeared more alike in patients than in healthy donors. Short templates might get an advantage during PCR, and this would be equal in patients and controls.

There are 13 residues in the CDR3. Germline CDR1 and CDR2: SGHRS and YFSETQ. Deletions cut 1 base from V and 8 bases from J, with 12 bases between. The entirety of the isolated RNA underwent reverse transcription, so expressed TCRB transcripts were sequenced. The method was immunoSEQ multiplex PCR; TCRdb's version includes in-frame clones alone and lacks a portion of them. The sample has under 300,000 clones; roughly 13% are singletons. The TCR sequence derives from a man aged 25-45 years with type 1 diabetes. The V call is TRBV5-1, the J call TRBJ1-2; D is possibly TRBD1 (5 bases). The sample taken for sequencing was naive CD4+ T cells from blood. The CDR3 is CASSLTRDFGYTF. The CDR3 nucleotides are TGCGCCAGCAGCTTGACCAGGGATTTCGGCTACACCTTC. The full variable domain, with the rest looked up from reference TRBV5-1 and TRBJ1-2, is KAGVTQTPRYLIKTRGQQVTLSCSPISGHRSVSWYQQTPGQGLQFLFEYFSETQRNKGNFPGRFSGRQFSNSRSEMNVSTLELGDSALYLCASSLTRDFGYTFGSGTRLTVV.